One and the same sample provided the 22 T cell receptor beta chains below, sequenced in a study of T cell responses to AZD1222 COVID-19 vaccine. Using immunoSEQ multiplex PCR, the repertoire was profiled, and TCRdb retains in-frame clones only, with some absent. The profile shows 150,000 or so clones, approximately 90% of them singletons. Source: peripheral blood, taken on day 0 of AZD1222 vaccination. These TCRs come from an adult in good health.

J is TRBJ2-7 and V is TRBV20-1; D might be TRBD2 (6 bases). The CDR3 is 14 residues long. Germline CDR1 and CDR2: DFQATT and SNEGSKA (reference sequence). Trimming took off 5 bases at V and 0 bases at J, with 14 bases between the two ends. CDR3 DNA: TGCAGTGCTTGTGTTAGCGGTAGCTCCTACGAGCAGTACTTC. Translated, it gives CSACVSGSSYEQYF.

This rearrangement joins TRBV5-1 to TRBJ1-1, with 8 bases that match TRBD1. The V gene end was trimmed by 3 bases and the J gene end by 2 bases; junction bases not matched to a gene: 3. CDR1 is SGHRS and CDR2 is YFSETQ in the germline V gene. This CDR3 has 14 residues. Here the CDR3 reads CASSYRGYNTEAFF. CDR3 DNA: TGCGCCAGCAGCTACAGGGGGTACAACACTGAAGCTTTCTTT.

The V gene is TRBV18, the J gene TRBJ1-4, with D uncertain. The CDR3 sequence is 13 residues long. V lost 2 bases and J 5 bases, leaving 6 bases between the germline ends. CDR1 KGHSH and CDR2 LQKENI come from the germline V gene. The CDR3 DNA is TGTGCCAGCTCACCAAGGCAGAATGAAAAACTGTTTTTT. This encodes CASSPRQNEKLFF. The full variable domain, completed using reference TRBV18 and TRBJ1-4, is NAGVMQNPRHLVRRRGQEARLRCSPMKGHSHVYWYRQLPEEGLKFMVYLQKENIIDESGMPKERFSAEFPKEGPSILRIQQVVRGDSAAYFCASSPRQNEKLFFGSGTQLSVL.

This clone was detected only a few times. The chain is built from TRBV2 and TRBJ1-4; 8 bases fit TRBD1. The junction had 8 bases not matched to a gene; V was cut back by 6 bases and J by 8 bases. The CDR3 is made up of 14 amino acids. CDR1 and CDR2 from the germline V gene are SNHLY and FYNNEI. DNA of the CDR3: TGTGCCAGCAGACCCTACAGGGGGGCGGAAAAACTGTTTTTT. Its translation is CASRPYRGAEKLFF.

The rearrangement uses TRBV6-5 and TRBJ1-1, with D uncertain. Germline loops: CDR1 MNHEY, CDR2 SVGAGI. The CDR3 is 13 amino acids. Trimming left V 6 bases short and J 7 bases short, with 15 bases between. CDR3 nucleotide sequence: TGTGCCAGCAGCCAAAATAGGCGAATTGAAGCTTTCTTT. It specifies CASSQNRRIEAFF.

The chain is built from TRBV3-1 (or the pseudogene TRBV3-2) and TRBJ1-5; no reliable D call. Between the trimmed V and J ends, which lost 0 bases and 5 bases, there was a span of 5 bases. The CDR3 totals 13 residues. The germline gives CDR1 LGHDT, CDR2 YNNKEL (reference sequence). The CDR3 spells CASSQESYQPQHF. The CDR3 region has the DNA TGTGCCAGCAGCCAAGAGTCCTATCAGCCCCAGCATTTT.

J is TRBJ2-3 and V is TRBV5-4; possibly TRBD2 for D (5 bases). Germline V gene data show CDR1 as SGHNT and CDR2 as YYREEE (reference sequence). The CDR3 is 14 amino acids. Trimming removed 2 bases at V and 2 bases at J, with 9 bases between. CDR3 sequence: CASSLGLLTDTQYF. CDR3 in DNA: TGTGCCAGCAGCTTAGGACTTCTCACAGATACGCAGTATTTT.

The genes are TRBV7-2 and TRBJ2-7; TRBD2 agrees at 7 bases. V dropped 2 bases and J dropped 2; count of bases not matched to a gene: 6. Germline CDR1 SGHTA, CDR2 FQGNSA. The CDR3 covers 15 residues. The CDR3 here is CASSLQSSGAYEQYF. The CDR3 nucleotides read TGTGCCAGCAGCTTACAGTCTAGCGGAGCCTACGAGCAGTACTTC.

This chain links TRBV27 with TRBJ1-6; 7 bases match TRBD1. The germline V gene has CDR1 MNHEY and CDR2 SMNVEV (reference sequence). This CDR3 region has 15 residues. V dropped 3 bases and J dropped 6; count of bases not matched to a gene: 5. CDR3 amino acids: CASSFSGTVNSPLHF. The DNA of the CDR3 is TGTGCCAGCAGTTTCTCAGGGACAGTTAATTCACCCCTCCACTTT.

The chain carries TRBV2 and TRBJ1-3, with D unresolved. Germline CDR1 reads SNHLY; CDR2 reads FYNNEI. V shed 4 bases and J shed 0 bases, with 7 bases lying between them. The CDR3 loop spans 14 amino acids. CDR3 protein: CASSGRGSGNTIYF. The CDR3 bases are TGTGCCAGCAGTGGACGGGGCTCTGGAAACACCATATATTTT.

The CDR3 DNA sequence: TGTGCCAGCAGTTCCAAGGGACAGGGGAACACTGAAGCTTTCTTT. It translates to CASSSKGQGNTEAFF. The J gene is TRBJ1-1, the V gene TRBV6-5; 9 bases match TRBD1. V was pared by 4 bases and J by 1 base, with 4 bases of the junction left unmatched. The length of the CDR3 is 15 residues. From germline, CDR1 is MNHEY and CDR2 SVGAGI.

This chain links TRBV5-1 with TRBJ1-4; 9 bases line up with TRBD1. The CDR3 is made up of 14 amino acids. Per the germline V gene, CDR1 is SGHRS and CDR2 is YFSETQ. After removal of 7 bases from V and 8 bases from J, the junction contained 9 bases not matched to a gene. CDR3 protein: CASRWGTGREKLFF. CDR3 bases: TGCGCCAGCCGCTGGGGGACAGGGCGGGAAAAACTGTTTTTT.

The chain's CDR3 is CASSRPGKGAGEKLFF. The CDR3 DNA follows: TGTGCCAGCAGTCGCCCCGGAAAAGGGGCGGGTGAAAAACTGTTTTTT. The chain is built from TRBV28 and TRBJ1-4; D perhaps matches TRBD1 (5 bases). The V and J ends lost 5 bases and 7 bases respectively, with 20 bases between them. Germline CDR1 is MDHEN and CDR2 is SYDVKM. The CDR3 loop spans 16 amino acids.

The V gene is TRBV6-2 or TRBV6-3, the J gene TRBJ1-5; D gene ambiguous. The length of the CDR3 is 14 residues. Trimming removed 6 bases from V and 7 bases from J, with 16 bases in between. CDR1 MNHEY and CDR2 SVGEGT come from the germline V gene. CDR3 in amino acids: CASSSRHTGQPQHF. The CDR3 DNA is TGTGCCAGCAGCTCCCGACACACGGGGCAGCCCCAGCATTTT.

The chain is built from TRBV10-3 and TRBJ1-4, with no clear D. Germline CDR1 is ENHRY and CDR2 is SYGVKD. The CDR3 runs to 12 residues. V gave up 4 bases and J gave up 8 bases, with 8 bases separating them. The CDR3 DNA sequence: TGTGCCATCAGTGCGGCTACAGAAAAACTGTTTTTT. Translation gives CAISAATEKLFF.

J is TRBJ1-6 and V is TRBV7-9, with D perhaps matching TRBD1 (5 bases). With 5 bases removed from V and 11 bases from J, the gap between germline ends came to 19 bases. This CDR3 region has 15 residues. Germline lookup yields CDR1 SEHNR and CDR2 FQNEAQ (reference sequence). In DNA, the CDR3 is TGTGCCAGCAGCCAAGGGACCTCGGTTGGTCCACCCCTCCACTTT. Translating it yields CASSQGTSVGPPLHF.

The chain employs TRBV6-4 and TRBJ1-4; D not resolved. Trimming pared 3 bases from V and 14 bases from J, leaving 10 bases between. CDR3 size: 11 residues. The V gene's germline CDR1 is MRHNA and CDR2 SNTAGT. CDR3 protein: CASSDSNGLFF. Written as DNA, the CDR3 is TGTGCCAGCAGTGATAGTAATGGGCTGTTTTTT.

The chain combines TRBV24-1 with TRBJ2-7; D is possibly TRBD1 (6 bases). The V end lost 5 bases, the J end lost 6 bases, and 13 bases lay between the germline ends. This CDR3 region has 13 residues. CDR1 is KGHDR, CDR2 SFDVKD, per germline. The CDR3 loop reads CATSATGLGEQYF. CDR3 coding DNA: TGTGCCACCAGTGCCACAGGGTTGGGCGAGCAGTACTTC.

The V and J genes are TRBV2 and TRBJ2-3, with D perhaps TRBD2 (5 bases). CDR1 SNHLY and CDR2 FYNNEI come from the germline V gene. Trimming stripped 5 bases from V and 6 bases from J, with 6 bases between. The CDR3 runs to 11 residues. CDR3 amino acids: CASSIADTQYF. CDR3 bases: TGTGCCAGCAGTATAGCGGATACGCAGTATTTT.

The genes are TRBV7-8 and TRBJ2-7; TRBD1 agrees at 10 bases. V lost 5 bases and J lost 5; bases outside the gene matches: 3. The germline CDR1 and CDR2 sequences are SGHVS and FQNEAQ. The CDR3 runs to 13 residues. The CDR3 loop is CASSLDRGDEQYF. The CDR3 bases are TGTGCCAGCAGCCTGGACAGGGGGGACGAGCAGTACTTC.

This chain joins TRBV5-1 and TRBJ2-1; 8 nucleotides match TRBD2. Looked up from germline, CDR1 is SGHRS and CDR2 is YFSETQ. This CDR3 is 15 amino acids long. V shed 2 bases, J shed 1 base, and the junction held 2 bases outside the gene matches. The CDR3: CASSFSGDSYNEQFF. In DNA, the CDR3 is TGCGCCAGCAGCTTTAGCGGGGATTCCTACAATGAGCAGTTCTTC. Combining the CDR3 with reference TRBV5-1 and TRBJ2-1 gives the whole variable domain KAGVTQTPRYLIKTRGQQVTLSCSPISGHRSVSWYQQTPGQGLQFLFEYFSETQRNKGNFPGRFSGRQFSNSRSEMNVSTLELGDSALYLCASSFSGDSYNEQFFGPGTRLTVL.

The V gene is TRBV2, the J gene TRBJ2-1; 11 bases map to TRBD2. The CDR3 length is 15 residues. Germline CDR1 reads SNHLY; CDR2 reads FYNNEI. After removal of 6 bases from V and 4 bases from J, the junction contained 5 bases not matched to a gene. As DNA, the CDR3 is TGTGCCAGCAGGCAGACTAGCGGGAATTACAATGAGCAGTTCTTC. It translates to CASRQTSGNYNEQFF.